This T cell receptor beta chain was sequenced during a study of T cells after yellow fever vaccination. TCRdb reprocessed the 5' RACE reads with MiXCR, giving one entry per CDR3 protein. The table has around 320,000 distinct CDR3 sequences, 8.7% seen once. This clonotype turned up a few times. The CDR3 spans 12 residues. CDR1 is SGHDT and CDR2 is YYEEEE in the germline V gene. V was cut by 4 bases and J by 6 bases, with 7 bases left in between. The TCR was taken from a man younger than 35 who received the YFV17D yellow fever vaccine. This rearrangement joins TRBV5-6 to TRBJ1-4, with D perhaps TRBD1 (6 bases). The sequences come from CD4+ T cells sorted from PBMCs, collected 5 days after the yellow fever booster vaccination. In DNA form, the CDR3 reads TGTGCCAGCAGCAGGGGGGATGAAAAACTGTTTTTT. Translated: CASSRGDEKLFF.